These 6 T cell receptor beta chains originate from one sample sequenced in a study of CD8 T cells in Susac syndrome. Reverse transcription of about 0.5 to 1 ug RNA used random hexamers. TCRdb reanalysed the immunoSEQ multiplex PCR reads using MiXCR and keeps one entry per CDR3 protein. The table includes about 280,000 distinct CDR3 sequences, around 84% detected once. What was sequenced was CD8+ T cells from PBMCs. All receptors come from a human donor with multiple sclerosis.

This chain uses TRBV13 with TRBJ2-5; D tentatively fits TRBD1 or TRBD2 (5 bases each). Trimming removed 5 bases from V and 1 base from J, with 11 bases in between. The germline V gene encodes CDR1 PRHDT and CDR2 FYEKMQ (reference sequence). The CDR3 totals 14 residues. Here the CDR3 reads CASSHRRSQETQYF. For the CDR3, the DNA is TGTGCCAGCAGCCACAGGAGGAGCCAAGAGACCCAGTACTTC.

CDR3 in amino acids: CASSSKVITPYEQYF. In DNA, the CDR3 is TGTGCCAGCAGCTCCAAGGTGATTACTCCCTACGAGCAGTACTTC. The V and J genes are TRBV13 and TRBJ2-7; D remains unclear. The germline gives CDR1 PRHDT, CDR2 FYEKMQ (reference sequence). This CDR3 spans 15 amino acids. V was trimmed by 4 bases and J by 2 bases, leaving 15 bases between them.

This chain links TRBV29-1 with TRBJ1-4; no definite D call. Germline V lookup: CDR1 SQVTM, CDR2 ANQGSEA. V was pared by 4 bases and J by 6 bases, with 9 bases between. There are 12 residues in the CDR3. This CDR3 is CSVVGLDEKLFF. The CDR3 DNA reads TGCAGCGTTGTCGGGCTTGATGAAAAACTGTTTTTT.

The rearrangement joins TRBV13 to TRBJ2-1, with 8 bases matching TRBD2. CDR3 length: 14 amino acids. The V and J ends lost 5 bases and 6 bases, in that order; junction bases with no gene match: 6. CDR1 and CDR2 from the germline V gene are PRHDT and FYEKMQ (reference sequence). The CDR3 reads CASSARLASNEQFF. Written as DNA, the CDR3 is TGTGCCAGCAGCGCCAGACTAGCGAGCAATGAGCAGTTCTTC.

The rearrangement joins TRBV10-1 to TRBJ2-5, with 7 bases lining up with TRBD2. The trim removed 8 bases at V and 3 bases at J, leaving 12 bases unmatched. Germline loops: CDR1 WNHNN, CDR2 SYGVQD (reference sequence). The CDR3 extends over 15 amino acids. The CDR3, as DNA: TGCGCCAGCCCTAGGGGAGGGGATACAAAAGAGACCCAGTACTTC. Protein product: CASPRGGDTKETQYF.

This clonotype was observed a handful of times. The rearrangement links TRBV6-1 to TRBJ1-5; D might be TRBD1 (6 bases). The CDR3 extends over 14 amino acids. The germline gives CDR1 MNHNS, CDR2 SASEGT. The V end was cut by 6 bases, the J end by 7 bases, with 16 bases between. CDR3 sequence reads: CASRLYRVGQPQHF. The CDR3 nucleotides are TGTGCCAGCAGACTCTACAGGGTTGGCCAGCCCCAGCATTTT.